The source of this T cell receptor beta chain is a study of CD8 T cells in ankylosing spondylitis. This clonotype was observed a handful of times. What it recognizes is unknown. J was trimmed by 3 bases and V by 4 bases; bases with no gene match: 9. Germline CDR1 and CDR2: SGHRS and YFSETQ. The CDR3 length is 16 residues. General study points: There were earlier reports of some motif variants in reactive arthritis synovial fluid and blood. It appeared that ankylosing spondylitis blood was characterized by a TCR beta motif of under ten highly homologous variants.

MiXCR, applied by TCRdb to the 5' RACE reads, yields one record per CDR3 protein. The sample has fewer than 500,000 distinct CDR3 sequences; about 24% are singletons. The chain employs TRBV5-1 and TRBJ2-7; 11 nucleotides align to TRBD2. This TCR was sampled from a male donor with ankylosing spondylitis. The sequencing sample was made of blood, either unsorted or a sorted T cell fraction (not recorded which). In DNA form, the CDR3 reads TGCGCCAGCAGCCCCACTAGCGGGAGCACTTTCTACGAGCAGTACGTC. It translates to CASSPTSGSTFYEQYV.